A selection of T cell receptor beta chains follows, all from one sample in a study of control samples from healthy donors and cancer patients. Here immunoSEQ multiplex PCR was the method, and the copy in TCRdb shows in-frame clones only, minus some. The table shows some 160,000 clones, with approximately 96% occurring only once. The source material was blood. Every receptor here comes from a woman aged 40 to 55 in good health. Both conserved end residues are part of each CDR3. The order of the fields is V gene, D gene, clone size, J gene, CDR3 DNA, CDR3 protein. The D gene is left open where the match is weak. Clone sizes are given selectively: once, few, many, or a class where the clone is expanded.

TRBV7-9	-	few	TRBJ1-5	TGTGCCAGCAGTTTACAGGGCGGTCAGCCCCAGCATTTT	CASSLQGGQPQHF
TRBV15	-	-	TRBJ2-1	TGTGCCACCAGCAGAGAGAGAATTCAGCGCTCCTACAATGAGCAGTTCTTC	CATSRERIQRSYNEQFF
TRBV19	-	-	TRBJ2-1	TGTGCCAGTAGTATTCAAACGGGCTCCTACAATGAGCAGTTCTTC	CASSIQTGSYNEQFF
TRBV25-1	-	-	TRBJ1-5	TGTGCCAGCAGTGAACCGTATAGCAATCAGCCCCAGCATTTT	CASSEPYSNQPQHF
TRBV12-3/TRBV12-4	-	-	TRBJ1-1	TGTGCCAGCATTAAAACAGGGAACACTGAAGCTTTCTTT	CASIKTGNTEAFF
TRBV7-9	-	-	TRBJ1-5	TGTGCCAGCAGCTCAAATGCGGGAGTAAATCAGCCCCAGCATTTT	CASSSNAGVNQPQHF
TRBV19	-	-	TRBJ2-1	TGTGCCAGTAGTGGAGCCGCGGATGAGCAGTTCTTC	CASSGAADEQFF
TRBV18	-	-	TRBJ1-6	TGTGCCAGCCCACCATCGGATAGGGGAGGTTCACCCCTCCACTTT	CASPPSDRGGSPLHF
TRBV5-1	TRBD1	-	TRBJ2-7	TGCGCCAGCAGCCGGGGACAGGGGGGTATTTACGAGCAGTACTTC	CASSRGQGGIYEQYF
TRBV6-6	TRBD2	few	TRBJ2-1	TGTGCCAGCAGTCCCGCTAGCGGGAGGGCAGGATACAATGAGCAGTTCTTC	CASSPASGRAGYNEQFF
TRBV5-4	-	once	TRBJ2-3	TGTGCCAGCAGCTTGGATCCACATGCAGATACGCAGTATTTT	CASSLDPHADTQYF
TRBV27	TRBD1	-	TRBJ1-1	TGTGCCAGCAGTTTACCCCCCCAGGGGGCGGGTGTGAACACTGAAGCTTTCTTT	CASSLPPQGAGVNTEAFF
TRBV15	-	-	TRBJ1-1	TGTGCCACCAGCAGGACCCCTAACACTGAAGCTTTCTTT	CATSRTPNTEAFF
TRBV5-1	TRBD1	-	TRBJ1-4	TGCGCCAGCGGGACAGGGGACTATGATGAAAAACTGTTTTTT	CASGTGDYDEKLFF
TRBV29-1	-	-	TRBJ1-1	TGCAGCGTAGACCCTACACTGAACACTGAAGCTTTCTTT	CSVDPTLNTEAFF
TRBV29-1	TRBD1	-	TRBJ2-5	TGCAGCGTTGGGACAGGGGGTTGGGGCCAAGAGACCCAGTACTTC	CSVGTGGWGQETQYF
TRBV18	TRBD1	-	TRBJ1-1	TGTGCCAGCTCACCTTCGGACAGGGGAGCCCTGAACACTGAAGCTTTCTTT	CASSPSDRGALNTEAFF
TRBV7-2	TRBD2	-	TRBJ2-7	TGTGCCAGCAGCTCCCGACTAGCGGGAGCCTACGAGCAGTACTTC	CASSSRLAGAYEQYF
TRBV5-6	-	-	TRBJ1-1	TGTGCCAGCAGGGGACCGTTGAACACTGAAGCTTTCTTT	CASRGPLNTEAFF
TRBV2	-	-	TRBJ2-5	TGTGCCAGCAGTGTTCGCACGGAAGAGACCCAGTACTTC	CASSVRTEETQYF
TRBV5-8	-	-	TRBJ1-3	TGTGCCAGCAGCTTGCAGGGAAACACCATATATTTT	CASSLQGNTIYF
TRBV4-1	-	-	TRBJ2-1	TGCGCCAGCAGCCAAGGCAATGAGCAGTTCTTC	CASSQGNEQFF
TRBV19	-	-	TRBJ1-1	TGTGCCAGTAGTATAGGCAGGGCTAACACTGAAGCTTTCTTT	CASSIGRANTEAFF
TRBV30	-	-	TRBJ1-1	TGTGCCTGGACTGTGGGGGGGCACACTGAAGCTTTCTTT	CAWTVGGHTEAFF
TRBV6-6	-	-	TRBJ1-6	TGTGCCAGCAGCCTGGACGGGTTTCGATCACCCCTCCACTTT	CASSLDGFRSPLHF
TRBV5-1	-	-	TRBJ2-3	TGCGCCAGCAGCTTGGAGGGGGAAGATACGCAGTATTTT	CASSLEGEDTQYF
TRBV13	TRBD2	many	TRBJ2-5	TGTGCCAGCAGCTCCCTAGCGGGAGGGCCTTATGAGACCCAGTACTTC	CASSSLAGGPYETQYF
TRBV3-1/TRBV3-2	-	-	TRBJ2-7	TGTGCCAGCAGCCAAGGGTCGAGGATTGCCTACGAGCAGTACTTC	CASSQGSRIAYEQYF
TRBV9	-	once	TRBJ2-1	TGTGCCAGCAGCGTACACCTAGTCCCAGAGGAGCAGTTCTTC	CASSVHLVPEEQFF
TRBV19	TRBD1	-	TRBJ1-2	TGTGCCAGTATTGGACAGGGCTCCTATGGTGGCTACACCTTC	CASIGQGSYGGYTF
TRBV18	-	-	TRBJ1-6	TGTGCCAGCTCACCCCAGGGTGGTAGATCACCCCTCCACTTT	CASSPQGGRSPLHF
TRBV2	-	-	TRBJ1-2	TGTGCCAGCAACATGTTCAGAACAAGTACTAACTATGGCTACACCTTC	CASNMFRTSTNYGYTF
TRBV5-1	-	-	TRBJ1-4	TGCGCCAGCAGCTTGGAGGGCAGAAATGAAAAACTGTTTTTT	CASSLEGRNEKLFF
TRBV19	TRBD1	-	TRBJ2-1	TGTGCCAGTAGTACCGGGACAGGGCCGAACAATGAGCAGTTCTTC	CASSTGTGPNNEQFF
TRBV29-1	-	-	TRBJ1-3	TGCAGCGTTGATTTGCGGGGAGATGACACCATATATTTT	CSVDLRGDDTIYF
TRBV6-6	TRBD2	-	TRBJ2-1	TGTGCCAGCTGTCGGGATCGAGCGGGATGGGAGTACAATGAGCAGTTCTTC	CASCRDRAGWEYNEQFF
TRBV4-3	-	-	TRBJ2-1	TGCGCCAGCAGCCAACAGGACGGGAAGTTGAATGAGCAGTTCTTC	CASSQQDGKLNEQFF
TRBV4-3	-	-	TRBJ2-5	TGCGCCAGCAGCCAAGATGTAGGCGAGACCCAGTACTTC	CASSQDVGETQYF
TRBV19	TRBD1	-	TRBJ1-2	TGTGCCAGTAGTATCCAGGGGGCCACCTATGGCTACACCTTC	CASSIQGATYGYTF
TRBV11-1	-	-	TRBJ1-2	TGTGCCAGCAGCTTAGAAGGGACGAAGAATGGCTACACCTTC	CASSLEGTKNGYTF
TRBV5-1	-	-	TRBJ1-3	TGCGCCAGCAGCTTGTCTCAGAGCTCTGGAAACACCATATATTTT	CASSLSQSSGNTIYF
TRBV24-1	-	-	TRBJ1-3	TGTGCCACCAGTGAGAGGGCGTCCTCTGGAAACACCATATATTTT	CATSERASSGNTIYF
TRBV7-8	-	-	TRBJ1-1	TGTGCCAGCAGCTTAATTCAAGATCTGTATTCCTCCTTCTTCTTT	CASSLIQDLYSSFFF
TRBV4-2	TRBD1	-	TRBJ2-2	TGTGCCAGCAGCCAAGATAGGACAGGGGCAACCACCGGGGAGCTGTTTTTT	CASSQDRTGATTGELFF
TRBV4-2	TRBD1	-	TRBJ2-1	TGTGCCAGCAGCCGGCGGGACAGGGGCCCAGAGGGGGAGCAGTTCTTC	CASSRRDRGPEGEQFF
TRBV5-4	TRBD2	-	TRBJ2-1	TGTGCCAGCAGCACTAGACTAGCGGGGGGGGTCAATGAGCAGTTCTTC	CASSTRLAGGVNEQFF
TRBV9	TRBD1	-	TRBJ1-2	TGTGCCAGCAGCGAGAGATGGGACAGGGGTTCGCGGGGCTACACCTTC	CASSERWDRGSRGYTF
TRBV19	TRBD2	-	TRBJ2-7	TGTGCCAGTAACCTACCCAAGCGGGGGCGTGCGTACGAGCAGTACTTC	CASNLPKRGRAYEQYF
TRBV29-1	TRBD1	-	TRBJ1-2	TGCAGCGCCAACTTCGCAACAGGGGCGGTTGATGGCTACACCTTC	CSANFATGAVDGYTF
TRBV6-2/TRBV6-3	TRBD2	few	TRBJ2-4	TGTGCCAGCAGTCGGGGACTAGCGGGAGCCAAAAACATTCAGTACTTC	CASSRGLAGAKNIQYF
TRBV6-5	-	-	TRBJ1-2	TGTGCCAGCAGTTACGTGGGAGGAGGCTACACCTTC	CASSYVGGGYTF
TRBV5-1	-	-	TRBJ1-2	TGCGCCAGCAGCTTGGCCGGACAGAACTATGGCTACACCTTC	CASSLAGQNYGYTF
TRBV21-1	-	-	TRBJ2-3	TGTGCCAGCAGCCAAACGAGCGGGAGGTTGTGTGATACGCAGTATTTT	CASSQTSGRLCDTQYF
TRBV29-1	-	-	TRBJ1-2	TGCAGCGTTGCCCAAACGGACTATGGCTACACCTTC	CSVAQTDYGYTF
TRBV5-1	-	-	TRBJ2-5	TGCGCCAGCAGCTTGAACACAGGGCCCCAAGAGACCCAGTACTTC	CASSLNTGPQETQYF